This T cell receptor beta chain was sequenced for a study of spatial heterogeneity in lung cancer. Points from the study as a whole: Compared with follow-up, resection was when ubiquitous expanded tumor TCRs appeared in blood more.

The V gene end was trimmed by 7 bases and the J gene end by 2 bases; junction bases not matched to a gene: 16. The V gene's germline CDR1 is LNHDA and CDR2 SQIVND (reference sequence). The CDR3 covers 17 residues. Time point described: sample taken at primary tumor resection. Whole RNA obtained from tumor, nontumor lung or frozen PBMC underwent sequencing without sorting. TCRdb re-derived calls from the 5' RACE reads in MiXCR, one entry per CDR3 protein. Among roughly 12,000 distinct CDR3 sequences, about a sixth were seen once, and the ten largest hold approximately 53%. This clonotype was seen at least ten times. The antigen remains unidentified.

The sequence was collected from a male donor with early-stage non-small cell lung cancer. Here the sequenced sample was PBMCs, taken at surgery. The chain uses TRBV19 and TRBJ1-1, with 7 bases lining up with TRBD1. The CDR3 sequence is CASKDPALRQGNTEAFF. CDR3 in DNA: TGTGCCAGTAAAGACCCCGCACTCAGACAGGGTAACACTGAAGCTTTCTTT. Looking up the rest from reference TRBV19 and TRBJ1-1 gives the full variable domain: DGGITQSPKYLFRKEGQNVTLSCEQNLNHDAMYWYRQDPGQGLRLIYYSQIVNDFQKGDIAEGYSVSREKKESFPLTVTSAQKNPTAFYLCASKDPALRQGNTEAFFGQGTRLTVV.